This T cell receptor beta chain derives from a study of blood T cells in healthy people across ages (dated by TCRdb to the mid-2010s). Study-wide context: In model experiments, roughly one uniquely barcoded TCR beta cDNA molecule per two T cells was captured by template switching. Age-related changes in TCR beta repertoire diversity were measured in the study by deep sequencing normalized with unique cDNA molecular identifiers. Four age groups were formed from the donors: young (average approximately 15 years), middle-aged (approximately 39), aged (over 55) and long-lived (about 75). To avoid experimental bias, donors of different ages were randomly spread across the sequencing lanes. The study analyzed two additional independent replicas of 1 million unique cDNA reads from the same blood draw for two donors, one aged 18 to 30 and one aged 80 or older.

General findings and caveats noted by the study authors: The long-lived group showed more naive CD4+ T cells, fewer expanded clones and increased TCR diversity than the aged group, suggesting age selection. Total diversity estimates from one million sequenced T cells were considered lower bounds and underestimates. Donor CMV infection status was unknown, potentially confounding age-related changes in expanded clonotypes. Bulk unsorted PBMC profiling prevented conclusive comparison of naive and antigen-experienced compartments. There was a strong correlation between observed TCR beta diversity and the percentage of naive T cells measured by flow cytometry. Observed TCR beta diversity per million T cells fell roughly linearly with age, and a significant reduction was already apparent by age around 40.

Receptor amplification or capture employed 5' RACE. Instrument used: Illumina HiSeq 2500. A second PCR of about 6 to 11 cycles was performed with a sample-barcoded 5' primer and a J-beta primer mix. Each TCR beta cDNA molecule received a unique molecular identifier from a template-switch 5' adaptor carrying 12 random nucleotides. Each sample yielded at least 3 million CDR3-containing paired-end reads. The Mint cDNA synthesis kit, primed by a TRBC-specific oligonucleotide, was used to synthesize first-strand cDNA from all RNA. After uracil-DNA glycosylase treatment, a first 18-cycle PCR used universal primers M1SS and BC2_uni_R on all cDNA. The published analysis was carried out like this. Normalization of each sample was performed by random selection of 1 million high-quality reads, each carrying a distinct molecular identifier. Instead of being binned into consensus sequences, reads with shared molecular identifiers were discarded. CDR3 identification, clonotype clustering and error correction used MiTCR with a Q25 quality threshold and the strictest error-elimination algorithm. A nonparametric unseen species model with Euler transformation was used to estimate lower-bound total TCR beta diversity. TCRdb reworked the public reads: Q25 trimming with fastp, MiXCR clone assembly, productive beta chains retained. Entries that share a CDR3 protein sequence are merged under the most common genes and DNA. These V and J calls are TCRdb output, not the study's own analysis. The sample table records roughly 650,000 distinct CDR3 sequences; about a third of these occur just once. Roughly 15% of the sample lies in the top ten.

The CDR3 covers 16 residues, taking in both the cysteine and the phenylalanine. Only the CDR3 DNA is retained, 48 bases long and in frame from the first base. V drops 3 bases and J drops 0 bases, leaving 13 bases in between. Via the germline V gene, CDR1 is MNHNS and CDR2 SASEGT. In the case of this clonotype: The antigen it binds to is not known. This may be a read error: a much more frequent sequence differs by one nucleotide.

The roughly 37 donors, aged about 6 to 95 years, were systemically healthy Caucasian individuals from Russia. Each donor gave 8 to 10 milliliters of peripheral blood, drawn into EDTA-treated Vacutainer tubes. Ficoll-Paque density-gradient centrifugation was used to isolate PBMCs, with at least 6.5 million obtained per sample. Trizol reagent was used to extract total RNA from PBMCs, with at least 5 micrograms per sample. For every donor, flow cytometry on a PBMC aliquot measured the percentage of naive CD45RAhigh/CD27high T cells. The receptor chain draws on TRBV6-1 and TRBJ2-3; the D segment is perhaps TRBD1 or TRBD2, each sharing 5 matched bases. This TCR derives from a woman aged 80 or over in good health. Donor details come from another sample of the same person, matched by shared clones. Sequencing was performed on blood. The DNA sequence follows: TGTGCCAGCAGTGAGAGGGGATTATCTAGCACAGATACGCAGTATTTT. Its translation is CASSERGLSSTDTQYF.